This record covers a single T cell receptor beta chain. This clonotype has a handful of counts. Its antigen remains unidentified. No quality values exist for individual bases; no much larger clone is one base distant. These data are taken from a study of T-cell reconstitution after alpha-beta-depleted transplantation in children (dated by TCRdb to the mid-2010s). The study in broad terms: The study quantitatively tracked T-cell immune reconstitution after TCRalphabeta/CD19-depleted allogeneic hematopoietic cell transplantation in children using TCR repertoire profiling.

General study outcomes and caveats: The high TCRbeta diversity at day 60 in some patients was ascribed to recipient T cells and intrathymic progenitors that had survived conditioning. The apparently early alphabetaT-cell count recovery about two months after transplant was reportedly dependent on only several hundred rapidly expanded clones derived from non-depleted graft cells. Hyperexpanded clone frequencies declined over subsequent months; after one year, T-cell counts and TCRbeta diversity were mostly attributed to newly produced T cells.

Library creation used PCR. The run used an Illumina HiSeq 2500. To normalize quantification of the TCRbeta repertoire, the TCR libraries were built with molecular barcoding that relied on unique molecular identifiers. TCRdb's own reprocessing of the public reads used fastp at Q25 and MiXCR and kept productive beta chains. For every CDR3 protein sequence, its rows merge into one entry that carries the most common genes and DNA. In this sample the table shows approximately 430,000 distinct CDR3 sequences, around 15% of which occur a single time. The ten biggest clones cover just under 30% of the sample. At the junction V is shortened by 4 bases and J by 7 bases, with 26 bases in between. From the germline V gene, CDR1 is SGHRS and CDR2 is YFSETQ. The CDR3 measures 17 amino acids from cysteine to phenylalanine. Only CDR3 DNA is held: 51 bases, read in frame from base 1. Explained via the paper, the treatment or condition label denotes: allogeneic hematopoietic cell transplantation with graft depleted of TCRalphabeta T cells and CD19 B cells. Transplant recipients were children who received TCRalphabeta/CD19-depleted allogeneic hematopoietic cell grafts.

The source was PBMCs, mostly from graft donor cells, collected 360 days after TCRalphabeta/CD19-depleted stem cell transplant. The receptor comes from a boy in the first two years of life who had a stem cell transplant for Wiskott-Aldrich syndrome, so the T cells may come from the graft donor. The receptor chain draws on TRBV5-1 and TRBJ2-5; too little of a D gene remains to name it. CDR3 region: CASSHTQEFRASRTQYF. The DNA reads as follows: TGCGCCAGCAGCCACACCCAGGAATTCCGGGCCTCGAGGACCCAGTACTTC.